This TCR beta chain was captured in a study of human T cells and chemical hapten exposure. Turning to the study itself: DPC at 2% was the sensitizing agent, placed on roughly 2 cm by roughly 2 cm of upper inner arm skin. Study outcomes and limitations: Expanded TCRs made up significantly more big CDR3 similarity clusters than controls did.

This clonotype was observed many times. As yet, its antigen is unknown. The time point here: patch test 1, 2 weeks after DPC sensitization. The treatment here: therapeutic diphenylcyclopropenone sensitization with weekly scalp DPC. As originally analysed: A per-sample median of about 95,000 TCRs was observed, with counts ranging from roughly 20,000 to 750,000. Via MiXCR, TCRdb re-called the RACE reads, giving one row per CDR3 protein. These V and J calls rely on TCRdb rather than the paper's analysis. The sample lists some 380,000 distinct CDR3 sequences; roughly 4.8% were seen once. Specimen: whole blood, collected in connection with sensitization to the hapten diphenylcyclopropenone (DPC). The source is a woman aged 45 to 65 with alopecia areata. Some clones in this sample may be carry-over from other donors' samples.

The CDR3 is CASSPQGIGYEQYF. CDR3 DNA sequence: TGCGCCAGCAGCCCCCAGGGTATCGGCTACGAGCAGTACTTC. The chain recombines TRBV4-3 with TRBJ2-7; maybe TRBD1 (5 bases). Germline lookup yields CDR1 LGHNA and CDR2 YSLEER. The V end lost 4 bases, the J end lost 3 bases, and 13 bases lay between the germline ends. CDR3 length equals 14 residues.